Sequencing of this T cell receptor beta chain was carried out in a study of post-analysis software for immune sequencing data. Study-level findings and limits: The study found TRBV5-6, TRBV5-1 and TRBV20-1 among about 5 TRBV segments more frequent in patients than controls. Those with multiple sclerosis, the patient group, showed significantly lower normalized Chao1 diversity than controls. F measure grouped same-batch samples tightly together.

Built from TCR beta cDNA, the libraries had unique molecular identifiers in them. Input amounts of roughly 0.85 to 10 million T cells were used. These gave 500,000 or so cDNA molecules, so each molecule approximated one T cell. TCRdb re-derived calls from the PCR reads in MiXCR, one entry per CDR3 protein. The data contain 650,000 to 850,000 distinct CDR3 sequences, about 53% of them singletons. J was trimmed by 4 bases and V by 6 bases; bases with no gene match: 4. The length of the CDR3 is 13 residues. This clonotype was seen a few times. Its antigen is not known. The origin of this receptor is a girl between 10 and 17 years old with multiple sclerosis. Specimen: blood. The chain has TRBV12-3 or TRBV12-4 and TRBJ2-5, with 8 positions matching TRBD2. CDR3 loop: CASRVAGLETQYF. CDR3 bases: TGTGCCAGCAGGGTAGCGGGGCTAGAGACCCAGTACTTC.